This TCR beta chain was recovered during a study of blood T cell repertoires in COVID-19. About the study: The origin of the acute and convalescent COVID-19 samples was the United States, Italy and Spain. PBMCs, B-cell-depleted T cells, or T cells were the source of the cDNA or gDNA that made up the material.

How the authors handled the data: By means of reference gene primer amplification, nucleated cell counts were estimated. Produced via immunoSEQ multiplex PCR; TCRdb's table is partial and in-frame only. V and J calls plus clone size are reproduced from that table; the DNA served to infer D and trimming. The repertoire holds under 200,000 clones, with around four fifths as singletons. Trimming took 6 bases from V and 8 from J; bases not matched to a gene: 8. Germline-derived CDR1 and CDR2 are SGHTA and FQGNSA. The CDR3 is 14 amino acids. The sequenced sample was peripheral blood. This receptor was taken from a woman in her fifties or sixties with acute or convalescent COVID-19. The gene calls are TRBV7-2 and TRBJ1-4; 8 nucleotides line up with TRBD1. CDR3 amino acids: CASSSRQGREKLFF. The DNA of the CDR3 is TGTGCCAGCAGTTCGAGACAGGGGAGGGAAAAACTGTTTTTT.